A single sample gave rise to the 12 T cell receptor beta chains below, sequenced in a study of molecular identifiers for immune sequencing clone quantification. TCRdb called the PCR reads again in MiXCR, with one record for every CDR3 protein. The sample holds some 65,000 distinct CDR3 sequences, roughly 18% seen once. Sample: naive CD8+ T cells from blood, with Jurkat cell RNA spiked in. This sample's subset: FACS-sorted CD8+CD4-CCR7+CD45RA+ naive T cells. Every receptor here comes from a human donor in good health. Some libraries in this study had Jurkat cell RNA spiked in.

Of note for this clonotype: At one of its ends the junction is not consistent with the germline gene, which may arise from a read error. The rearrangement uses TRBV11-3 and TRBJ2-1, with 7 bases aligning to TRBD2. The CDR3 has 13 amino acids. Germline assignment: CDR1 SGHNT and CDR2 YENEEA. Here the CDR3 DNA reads TGTGCCAGCAGCTTCAGGACTAGTAATGAGCGGTTCTTC. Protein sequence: CASSFRTSNERFF.

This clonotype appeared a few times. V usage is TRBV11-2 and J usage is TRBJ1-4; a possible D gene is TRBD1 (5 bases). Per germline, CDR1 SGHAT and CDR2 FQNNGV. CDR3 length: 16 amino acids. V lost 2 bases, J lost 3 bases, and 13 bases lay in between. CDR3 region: CASSLWAGGSNEKLFF. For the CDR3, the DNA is TGTGCCAGCAGCTTATGGGCCGGGGGATCTAATGAAAAACTGTTTTTT.

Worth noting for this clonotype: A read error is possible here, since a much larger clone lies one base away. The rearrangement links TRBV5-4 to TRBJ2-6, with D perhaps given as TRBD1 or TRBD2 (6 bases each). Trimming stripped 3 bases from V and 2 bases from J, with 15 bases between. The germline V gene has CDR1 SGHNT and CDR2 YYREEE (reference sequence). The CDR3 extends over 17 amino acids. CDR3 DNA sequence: TGTGCCAGCAGCTCCCGGGGGCAAATCCCTGGGGCCAACGTCCTGACTTTC. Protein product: CASSSRGQIPGANVLTF. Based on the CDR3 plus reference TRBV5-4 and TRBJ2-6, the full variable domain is ETGVTQSPTHLIKTRGQQVTLRCSSQSGHNTVSWYQQALGQGPQFIFQYYREEENGRGNFPPRFSGLQFPNYSSELNVNALELDDSALYLCASSSRGQIPGANVLTFGAGSRLTVL.

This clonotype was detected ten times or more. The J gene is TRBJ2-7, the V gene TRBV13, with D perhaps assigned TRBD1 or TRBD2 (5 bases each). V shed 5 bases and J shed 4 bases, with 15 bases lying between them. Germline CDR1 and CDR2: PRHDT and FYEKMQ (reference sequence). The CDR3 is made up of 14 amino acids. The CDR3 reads CASSPRDEGYEQYF. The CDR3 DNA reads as TGTGCCAGCAGCCCCCGGGACGAGGGGTACGAGCAGTACTTC.

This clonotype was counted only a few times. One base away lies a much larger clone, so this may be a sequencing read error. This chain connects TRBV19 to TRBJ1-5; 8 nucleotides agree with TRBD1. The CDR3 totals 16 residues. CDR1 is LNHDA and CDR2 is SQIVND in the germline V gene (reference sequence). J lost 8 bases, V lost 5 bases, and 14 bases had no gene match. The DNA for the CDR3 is TGTGCCAGTAGTGCAATTCTTGCAGGGGGCATTAAGCCCCAGCATTTT. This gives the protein CASSAILAGGIKPQHF.

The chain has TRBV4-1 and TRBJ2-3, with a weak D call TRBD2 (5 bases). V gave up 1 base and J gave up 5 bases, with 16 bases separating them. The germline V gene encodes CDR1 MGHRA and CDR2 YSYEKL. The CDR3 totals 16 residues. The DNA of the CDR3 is TGCGCCAGCAGCCAAGGGTGGGCTCTCGAGGGAGATACGCAGTATTTT. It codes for CASSQGWALEGDTQYF.

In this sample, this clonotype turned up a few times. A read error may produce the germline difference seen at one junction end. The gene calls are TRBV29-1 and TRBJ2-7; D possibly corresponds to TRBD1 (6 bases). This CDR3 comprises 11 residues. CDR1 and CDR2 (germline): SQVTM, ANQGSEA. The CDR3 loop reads CSVEDRYEQYF. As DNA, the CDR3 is TGCAGCGTAGAAGACAGGTACGAGCAGTACTTC.

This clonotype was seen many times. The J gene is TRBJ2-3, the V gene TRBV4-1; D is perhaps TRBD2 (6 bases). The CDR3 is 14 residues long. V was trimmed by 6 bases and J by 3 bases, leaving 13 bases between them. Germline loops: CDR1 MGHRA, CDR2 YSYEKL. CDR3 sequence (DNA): TGCGCCAGCAGTCATAGCGGAGAAACAGATACGCAGTATTTT. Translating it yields CASSHSGETDTQYF.

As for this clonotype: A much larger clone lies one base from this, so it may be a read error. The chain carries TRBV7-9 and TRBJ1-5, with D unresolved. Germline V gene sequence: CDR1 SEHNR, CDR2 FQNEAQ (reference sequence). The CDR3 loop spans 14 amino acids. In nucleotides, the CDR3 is TGTGCCAGCAGCTTACCCGGCAGCAATCGGCCCCAGCATTTT. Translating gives CASSLPGSNRPQHF. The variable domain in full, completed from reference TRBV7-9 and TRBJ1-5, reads DTGVSQNPRHKITKRGQNVTFRCDPISEHNRLYWYRQTLGQGPEFLTYFQNEAQLEKSRLLSDRFSAERPKGSFSTLEIQRTEQGDSAMYLCASSLPGSNRPQHFGDGTRLSIL.

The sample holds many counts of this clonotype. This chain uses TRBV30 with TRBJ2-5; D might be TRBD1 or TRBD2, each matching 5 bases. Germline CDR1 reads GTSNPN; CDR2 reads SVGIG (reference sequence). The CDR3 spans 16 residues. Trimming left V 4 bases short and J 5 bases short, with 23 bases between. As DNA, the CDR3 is TGTGCCTGGATAGAGTCACCGGGACCCTTTAAGGAGACCCAGTACTTC. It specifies CAWIESPGPFKETQYF.

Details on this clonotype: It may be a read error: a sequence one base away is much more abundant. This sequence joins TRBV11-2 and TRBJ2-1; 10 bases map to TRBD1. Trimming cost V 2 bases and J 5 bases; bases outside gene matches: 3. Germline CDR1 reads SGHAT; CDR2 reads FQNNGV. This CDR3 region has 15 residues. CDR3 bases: TGTGCCAGCAGCTTAAGACAGGGGGCCCACAATGAGCAGTTCTTC. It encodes CASSLRQGAHNEQFF.

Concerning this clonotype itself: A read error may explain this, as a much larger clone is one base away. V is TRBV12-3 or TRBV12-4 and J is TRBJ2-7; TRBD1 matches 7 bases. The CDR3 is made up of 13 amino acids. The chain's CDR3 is CVSNYRGVGEQYF. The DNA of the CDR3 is TGTGTCAGCAACTACAGGGGAGTGGGCGAGCAGTACTTC.